This TCR beta chain was retrieved from a study of vaccination effects on CD4 cells after COVID-19. TCRdb's copy holds only in-frame clones and misses some; the assay was immunoSEQ multiplex PCR. Seen here are 65,000 or so clones, around 76% observed once, and the top ten hold around 2.7%. ViraFEST assay sequencing came after antigen-specific CD4+ T cells were expanded with viral peptide pools. It was after approximately 11 days of culture that CD4+ T cells were isolated. Vaccine recipients had no previous SARS-CoV-2 infection; their nucleocapsid antibodies were negative. For this clone: Antigen unknown.

The receptor comes from a human donor who received a COVID-19 vaccine. Sequenced here: CD4+ T cells from PBMCs cultured with HCoV-NL63 spike peptides, sampled before COVID-19 vaccination.

This CDR3 is CASSPTGGINEKLFF. The CDR3 nucleotides read TGTGCCAGCAGCCCGACAGGGGGCATTAATGAAAAACTGTTTTTT. The rearrangement joins TRBV7-2 to TRBJ1-4, with 10 bases lining up with TRBD1. Germline CDR1 is SGHTA and CDR2 is FQGNSA. V lost 5 bases to trimming and J lost 4 bases; unmatched junction nucleotides: 4. This CDR3 region has 15 residues.